Listed below are T cell receptor beta chains from one sample, sequenced in a study of follicular helper T cells after annual influenza vaccination. The data were produced by immunoSEQ multiplex PCR, yet TCRdb's version contains in-frame clones alone and is incomplete. The sample contains under 15,000 clones, roughly 78% of which appear only once. Sequencing used CXCR5- memory CD4+ T cells sorted from blood, obtained on the day of influenza vaccination. The receptors were gathered from an adult who received the influenza vaccine. Both conserved end residues are part of each CDR3. Each record gives: V gene, D gene, J gene, CDR3 length, clone size, CDR3 protein, CDR3 DNA. A D gene is named only where the DNA matches it firmly. Clone size, where shown, is once, few, many, or a class for clones that have expanded.

TRBV7-2	NA	TRBJ1-4	15	NA	CASTLTAGANEKLFF	TGTGCCAGCACCCTTACGGCCGGGGCTAATGAAAAACTGTTTTTT
TRBV5-4	NA	TRBJ2-5	12	NA	CASSEDYTPQYF	TGTGCCAGCAGCGAAGACTATACTCCCCAGTACTTC
TRBV7-2	NA	TRBJ2-5	14	NA	CASSFQHNQETQYF	TGTGCCAGCAGTTTCCAGCATAACCAAGAGACCCAGTACTTC
TRBV14	NA	TRBJ2-7	13	NA	CASSQLDRYEQYF	TGTGCCAGCAGCCAGCTGGACCGCTACGAGCAGTACTTC
TRBV4-3	TRBD1	TRBJ1-2	14	NA	CASSLDRARYGYTF	TGCGCCAGCAGCCTCGACAGGGCGAGATATGGCTACACCTTC
TRBV7-8	TRBD1	TRBJ2-7	16	NA	CASSTRQGVGAFEQYF	TGTGCCAGCAGCACACGACAGGGGGTGGGGGCCTTCGAGCAGTACTTC
TRBV18	NA	TRBJ1-2	12	once	CASADGGYGYTF	TGTGCCAGCGCGGACGGAGGCTATGGCTACACCTTC
TRBV12-5	NA	TRBJ2-3	14	NA	CASGLPRLAKTQYF	TGTGCTAGTGGTTTGCCCCGTCTCGCGAAAACGCAGTATTTT
TRBV7-3	NA	TRBJ2-1	15	NA	CASSRGLVPYNEQFF	TGTGCCAGCAGCCGGGGCCTGGTCCCCTACAATGAGCAGTTCTTC
TRBV6-6	NA	TRBJ2-3	13	NA	CASSKGTAHTQYF	TGTGCCAGCAGTAAAGGGACGGCGCATACGCAGTATTTT
TRBV4-2	NA	TRBJ2-7	11	NA	CASSQEYEQYF	TGTGCCAGCAGCCAAGAGTACGAGCAGTACTTC
TRBV4-1	TRBD2	TRBJ2-7	15	few	CASSQPTSGAREQYF	TGCGCCAGCAGCCAACCGACTAGCGGGGCTCGCGAGCAGTACTTC
TRBV19	TRBD2	TRBJ2-2	14	NA	CASKVAGNTGELFF	TGTGCCAGTAAGGTAGCGGGGAACACCGGGGAGCTGTTTTTT
TRBV18	NA	TRBJ2-5	14	NA	CASSPSGAQETQYF	TGTGCCAGCTCACCTTCCGGGGCCCAAGAGACCCAGTACTTC
TRBV5-1	NA	TRBJ2-2	15	NA	CASSLEAGSTGELFF	TGCGCCAGCAGCTTGGAGGCAGGGAGTACCGGGGAGCTGTTTTTT
TRBV18	NA	TRBJ2-7	15	NA	CASSPGARRTYEQYF	TGTGCCAGCTCACCCGGGGCACGAAGGACCTACGAGCAGTACTTC
TRBV5-4	NA	TRBJ1-2	12	NA	CASTFSGGGYTF	TGTGCCAGCACCTTTTCGGGAGGCGGCTACACCTTC
TRBV27	TRBD2	TRBJ2-7	17	once	CASSLGTRSGGVYEQYF	TGTGCCAGCAGTTTAGGGACTCGGAGCGGGGGGGTCTACGAGCAGTACTTC
TRBV5-1	NA	TRBJ2-2	15	NA	CASSFNGKGTGELFF	TGCGCCAGCAGCTTCAACGGGAAGGGCACCGGGGAGCTGTTTTTT
TRBV7-2	TRBD1	TRBJ1-5	15	NA	CASSLVTGQNQPQHF	TGTGCCAGCAGCTTAGTGACAGGGCAAAATCAGCCCCAGCATTTT
TRBV5-1	NA	TRBJ1-6	15	once	CASSPGEGYNSPLHF	TGCGCCAGCAGCCCCGGGGAGGGGTATAATTCACCCCTCCACTTT
TRBV13	NA	TRBJ1-1	16	NA	CASRPTGFSQNTEAFF	TGTGCCAGCAGACCGACGGGGTTTAGTCAGAACACTGAAGCTTTCTTT